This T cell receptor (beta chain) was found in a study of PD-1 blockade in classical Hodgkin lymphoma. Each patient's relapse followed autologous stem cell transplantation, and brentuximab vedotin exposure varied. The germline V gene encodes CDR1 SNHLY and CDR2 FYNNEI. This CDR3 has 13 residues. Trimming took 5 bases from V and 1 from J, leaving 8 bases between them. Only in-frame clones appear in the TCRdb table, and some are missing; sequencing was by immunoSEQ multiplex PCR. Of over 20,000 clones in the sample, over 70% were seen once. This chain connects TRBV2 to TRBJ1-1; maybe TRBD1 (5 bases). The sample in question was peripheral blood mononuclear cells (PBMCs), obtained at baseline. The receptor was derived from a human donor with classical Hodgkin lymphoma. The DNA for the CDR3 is TGTGCCAGCAGTATCGGGGGGAACACTGAAGCTTTCTTT. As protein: CASSIGGNTEAFF.